This T cell receptor beta chain stems from a study of CD8 T cells in Susac syndrome. The T cells that were sequenced for TCR beta were CD8+ and CD4+ cells from blood. CDR1 GTSNPN and CDR2 SVGIG come from the germline V gene (reference sequence). Trimming pared 1 base from V and 0 bases from J, leaving 4 bases between. This CDR3 is built from 13 residues. RNA in amounts of roughly 0.5 to 1 ug was reverse transcribed with random hexamers. TCRdb independently ran MiXCR on the immunoSEQ multiplex PCR reads; one entry per CDR3 protein. The sample records around 99,000 distinct CDR3 sequences, 95% to 98% being singletons. This clonotype was observed a few times.

The chain is built from TRBV30 and TRBJ1-5; the D is unclear. This TCR was recovered from a human donor in good health. Sequencing was performed on CD4+ T cells from PBMCs. CDR3 nucleotides: TGTGCCTGGAGTGGCGGTAGCAATCAGCCCCAGCATTTT. Its translation is CAWSGGSNQPQHF. The full variable domain, with the rest looked up from reference TRBV30 and TRBJ1-5, is SQTIHQWPATLVQPVGSPLSLECTVEGTSNPNLYWYRQAAGRGLQLLFYSVGIGQISSEVPQNLSASRPQDRQFILSSKKLLLSDSGFYLCAWSGGSNQPQHFGDGTRLSIL.